This is a list of T cell receptor beta chains from one sample in a study of radiation and T cells in renal cell carcinoma. Measured with immunoSEQ multiplex PCR; TCRdb has only the in-frame clones, and not every one. The sample contains approximately 8,400 clones, 55% to 70% of which appear only once. The source was tumor tissue, collected from a patient whose treatment was nephrectomy without radiotherapy. These receptor sequences come from a man between 60 and 70 years old with renal cell carcinoma. CDR3s include the opening cysteine and the closing phenylalanine or tryptophan.

j_call,v_call,cdr3_aa
TRBJ2-3,TRBV4-2,CASSQVRGALLQYF
TRBJ2-7,TRBV28,CASDRGPVSYEQYF
TRBJ2-1,TRBV5-4,CASTPGQGIFNEQFF
TRBJ2-3,TRBV18,CASSPPSEDTQYF
TRBJ2-3,TRBV4-3,CASSQEGRGVDTQYF
TRBJ2-5,TRBV11-2,CASSFVPGARETQYF
TRBJ1-2,TRBV10-3,CATGGMGHGGDGYTF
TRBJ1-1,TRBV6-5,CASKRGLSTEAFF
TRBJ2-2,TRBV7-8,CASSLAGTGKNTGELFF
TRBJ1-1,TRBV11-2,CASSLTSTGIGTEAFF
TRBJ2-5,TRBV14,CASSQGVSNQETQYF
TRBJ1-1,TRBV5-5,CASSLTRGTEAFF
TRBJ2-5,TRBV2,CASSEASIKETQYF
TRBJ1-5,TRBV7-2,CASSSRWGALNQPQHF
TRBJ2-3,TRBV9,CASSVTISSTDTQYF
TRBJ1-2,TRBV2,CASSLRGTELTFYGYTF
TRBJ2-3,TRBV9,CASSVMAADTQYF
TRBJ2-2,TRBV5-1,CASQAPGAGNTGELFF
TRBJ2-5,TRBV2,CASTRTSVKETQYF
TRBJ1-5,TRBV7-9,CASSSTENTQHF
TRBJ2-7,TRBV4-1,CASSQQQGKGYEQYF
TRBJ2-1,TRBV2,CASSVSNNEQFF
TRBJ2-3,TRBV5-6,CASSLGLAGTDTQYF
TRBJ2-3,TRBV11-2,CASSYPRGQGPTDTQYF
TRBJ1-1,TRBV18,CASSQDRDTEAFF
TRBJ2-2,TRBV9,CASSDGGPGELFF
TRBJ1-2,TRBV6-6,CASSYGWAVGGYTF
TRBJ2-1,TRBV9,CASSVVASGGPGEQFF
TRBJ2-5,TRBV7-2,CASSRLGVTRGGGETQYF
TRBJ1-6,TRBV2,CASEGGSPLHF
TRBJ2-1,TRBV28,CASSLLPGQLYNEQFF
TRBJ1-6,TRBV2,CASSERVPAGYHSPLHF
TRBJ2-7,TRBV11-2,CASSAGDPRDYEQYF
TRBJ1-1,TRBV30,CAWRRLNTEAFF
TRBJ1-1,TRBV4-2,CASSQEQLAMNTEAFF
TRBJ1-1,TRBV30,CAWVGHTEAFF
TRBJ1-1,TRBV5-4,CASSLGGEELNTEAFF
TRBJ1-1,TRBV18,CASSPTGKNTEAFF
TRBJ2-7,TRBV6-1,CASSHGSEQYF
TRBJ2-3,TRBV9,CASNRVDTDTQYF
TRBJ1-2,TRBV27,CASSRGAQNYYGYTF
TRBJ2-2,TRBV29-1,CSVRRDMSGELFF
TRBJ2-2,TRBV5-1,CASRSTSAANTGELFF
TRBJ2-1,TRBV9,CASSEGGLAGNNEQFF
TRBJ1-1,TRBV7-9,CASSYFTGREAFF
TRBJ2-1,TRBV5-6,CASSSWGTVAEQFF
TRBJ1-3,TRBV2,CASSQGAAGNTIYF
TRBJ2-1,TRBV5-1,CASSLEWVGRSGHYNEQFF
TRBJ2-1,TRBV27,CASSGLSVPSTYNEQFF
TRBJ1-4,TRBV7-9,CASSPDRGVEKLFF